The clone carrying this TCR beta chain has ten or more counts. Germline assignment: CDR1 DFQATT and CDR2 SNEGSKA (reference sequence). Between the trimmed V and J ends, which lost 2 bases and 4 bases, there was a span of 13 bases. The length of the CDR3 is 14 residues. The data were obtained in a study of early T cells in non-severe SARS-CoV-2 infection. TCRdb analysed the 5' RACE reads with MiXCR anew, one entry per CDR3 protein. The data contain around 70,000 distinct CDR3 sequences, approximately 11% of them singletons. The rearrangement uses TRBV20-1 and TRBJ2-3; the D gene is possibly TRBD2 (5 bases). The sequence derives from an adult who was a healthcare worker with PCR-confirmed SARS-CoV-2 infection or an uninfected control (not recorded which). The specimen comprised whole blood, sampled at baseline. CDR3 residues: CSARYRSSADTQYF. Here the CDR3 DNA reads TGCAGTGCTAGATACCGGAGTAGCGCAGATACGCAGTATTTT.